Listed below are T cell receptor beta chains from one sample, sequenced in a study of shared T cell receptors in the human thymus. Here immunoSEQ multiplex PCR was the method, and the copy in TCRdb shows in-frame clones only, minus some. The table lists about 730,000 clones, approximately 85% of them singletons. These data were also reused for a study on human thymus T cells.

Sample: thymocytes. These receptors all stem from a girl younger than two with a congenital heart defect. Both conserved end residues are part of each CDR3. D genes are given only for firm matches. For some rows the clone size is stated as once, few or many, or as a class when expanded; others skip it.

d_gene	v_gene	j_gene	abundance	CDR3aa	CDR3nt
TRBD2	TRBV5-8	TRBJ2-5	.	CASSEVLAAQETQYF	TGTGCCAGCAGCGAAGTACTAGCGGCGCAAGAGACCCAGTACTTC
.	TRBV5-6	TRBJ2-2	.	CASSFPVSREAGELFF	TGTGCCAGCAGCTTTCCAGTTTCAAGGGAGGCCGGGGAGCTGTTTTTT
.	TRBV21-1	TRBJ1-3	.	CASSKVGGTGNTIYF	TGTGCCAGCAGCAAAGTCGGGGGGACTGGAAACACCATATATTTT
TRBD1	TRBV7-8	TRBJ2-7	.	CASSFRDSAYEQYF	TGTGCCAGCAGCTTCAGGGACAGCGCCTACGAGCAGTACTTC
.	TRBV4-1	TRBJ1-1	.	CASSQDGLQVNTEAFF	TGCGCCAGCAGCCAAGATGGTTTGCAGGTGAACACTGAAGCTTTCTTT
.	TRBV5-6	TRBJ1-6	few	CASSPARGPHSPLHF	TGTGCCAGCAGCCCGGCCAGGGGCCCCCATTCACCCCTCCACTTT
TRBD1	TRBV12-5	TRBJ1-1	.	CASGLVPFRDREPNMNTEAFF	TGTGCTAGTGGTTTGGTCCCATTCCGGGACAGAGAACCGAACATGAACACTGAAGCTTTCTTT
.	TRBV6-5	TRBJ1-1	.	CASSYLKGGTEAFF	TGTGCCAGCAGTTACTTGAAGGGAGGCACTGAAGCTTTCTTT
.	TRBV29-1	TRBJ1-1	.	CSVERIRGAEAFF	TGCAGCGTTGAACGGATCCGCGGGGCTGAAGCTTTCTTT
TRBD1	TRBV28	TRBJ1-2	once	CASSLLDRAQNGYTF	TGTGCCAGCAGTTTATTGGACAGGGCCCAGAATGGCTACACCTTC
.	TRBV2	TRBJ1-5	.	CASTSGSGNQPQHF	TGTGCCAGCACGTCCGGGAGCGGGAATCAGCCCCAGCATTTT
TRBD1	TRBV9	TRBJ1-2	few	CASKPSDRDYGYTF	TGTGCCAGTAAACCTTCGGACAGGGACTATGGCTACACCTTC
.	TRBV28	TRBJ1-5	.	CASSLWNRENSNQPQHF	TGTGCCAGCAGTTTATGGAACAGGGAAAATAGCAATCAGCCCCAGCATTTT
.	TRBV5-6	TRBJ1-1	.	CASSLNRRGGPNTEAFF	TGTGCCAGCAGCTTAAATCGTAGGGGAGGCCCGAACACTGAAGCTTTCTTT
.	TRBV5-1	TRBJ2-1	.	CASSLVRQDNEQFF	TGCGCCAGCAGCTTGGTACGGCAGGACAATGAGCAGTTCTTC
TRBD2	TRBV11-2	TRBJ2-1	.	CASSLDGLAGRSYNEQFF	TGTGCCAGCAGCTTAGATGGACTAGCGGGGAGATCCTACAATGAGCAGTTCTTC
.	TRBV6-1	TRBJ1-2	.	CASSSSRNGYTF	TGTGCCAGCAGCTCCTCGAGGAATGGCTACACCTTC
.	TRBV11-2	TRBJ2-7	.	CASSFTGFEQYF	TGTGCCAGCAGCTTCACCGGGTTCGAGCAGTACTTC
TRBD1	TRBV5-6	TRBJ1-6	.	CASSWGPGQGHSPLHF	TGTGCCAGCAGCTGGGGACCGGGACAGGGCCATTCACCCCTCCACTTT
.	TRBV9	TRBJ2-7	.	CASSVGGDSYEQYF	TGTGCCAGCAGCGTAGGGGGGGACTCCTACGAGCAGTACTTC
.	TRBV6-6	TRBJ1-2	.	CASSTTPNYGYTF	TGTGCCAGCAGTACTACTCCCAACTATGGCTACACCTTC